This T cell receptor (beta chain) emerged from a study of blood T cell repertoires in COVID-19. Trimming took 4 bases from V and 2 from J; bases not matched to a gene: 5. From germline, CDR1 is LNHDA and CDR2 SQIVND (reference sequence). CDR3 size: 16 residues. TCRdb's table, derived via immunoSEQ multiplex PCR, lists solely in-frame clones and lacks some. The table includes under 300,000 clones, 85% detected once. This sequence was found in an older woman with active or convalescent COVID-19. Sequencing was performed on peripheral blood. The chain employs TRBV19 and TRBJ2-3; 11 bases line up with TRBD2. The CDR3 here is CASSKRLAGNTDTQYF. Written as DNA, the CDR3 is TGTGCCAGTAGTAAAAGACTAGCGGGAAACACAGATACGCAGTATTTT.